In this sample, the clone carrying this T cell receptor (beta chain) turned up many times. Its antigen remains unknown. The data were obtained in a study of T-cell memory formation after mild COVID-19. Study outcomes and limitations: The appearance of some responding clones in pre-infection memory suggested that cross-reactive memory joined.

TCRdb used MiXCR to reprocess the 5' RACE reads, holding one entry per CDR3 protein. Counted here are about 150,000 distinct CDR3 sequences, 6% to 7% occurring once; the ten biggest clones make up around 1.9%. Germline-derived CDR1 and CDR2 are SGHDT and YYEEEE. The trim removed 3 bases at V and 0 bases at J, leaving 7 bases unmatched. This CDR3 has 17 amino acids. The sample comprised PBMCs or a T cell subset sorted from them (not recorded which). This TCR came from an adult woman who had mild COVID-19 (a few samples of this study predate the infection). Cell type and time point are not known. The chain combines TRBV5-6 with TRBJ2-5; 11 bases line up with TRBD2. The CDR3 bases are TGTGCCAGCAGCTCGCTGTGGGGACTAGCGGACCAAGAGACCCAGTACTTC. This gives the protein CASSSLWGLADQETQYF.